Listed below are T cell receptor beta chains from one sample, sequenced in a study of blood T cell repertoires in COVID-19. TCRdb keeps only in-frame clones here, not all; method: immunoSEQ multiplex PCR. Among 200,000 to 300,000 clones listed, 83% were seen once. The sequenced sample was peripheral blood. These receptor sequences come from a human donor in a cohort sampled during active COVID-19. The CDR3 runs from the conserved cysteine through the conserved F or W. A D gene is named only where the DNA matches it firmly. The size field is filled for only some rows; it gives once, few, many or a size class.

>.|TRBJ2-7|TRBV7-2|15|.
CASSITRTRSYEQYF
TGTGCCAGCAGCATCACCCGGACACGTTCCTACGAGCAGTACTTC
>.|TRBJ2-1|TRBV7-3|14|.
CASSLSGEWNEQFF
TGTGCCAGCAGCTTAAGCGGGGAGTGGAATGAGCAGTTCTTC
>.|TRBJ1-3|TRBV5-1|15|.
CASSLAGSSGSTIYF
TGCGCCAGCAGCTTGGCCGGGAGTTCCGGAAGCACCATATATTTT
>.|TRBJ2-3|TRBV10-1|14|TRBD1
CASSGGQGTDTQYF
TGCGCCAGCAGTGGTGGACAGGGGACAGATACGCAGTATTTT
>.|TRBJ1-1|TRBV6-5|13|.
CASSLQGDTEAFF
TGTGCCAGCAGTTTACAGGGAGACACTGAAGCTTTCTTT
>.|TRBJ1-5|TRBV6-5|13|.
CASSWGGNQPQHF
TGTGCCAGCTCGTGGGGAGGGAATCAGCCCCAGCATTTT
>.|TRBJ2-7|TRBV11-2|18|.
CASSLDPRWRDSPIEQYF
TGTGCCAGCAGCTTAGATCCTCGGTGGAGGGACTCCCCCATCGAGCAGTACTTC
>.|TRBJ2-3|TRBV11-2|16|TRBD1
CASSLFRGRSTDTQYF
TGTGCCAGCAGCCTCTTCAGGGGGCGTAGCACAGATACGCAGTATTTT
>.|TRBJ2-7|TRBV24-1|15|TRBD2
CATSDTSGSSYEQYF
TGTGCCACCAGTGATACTAGCGGGAGCTCCTACGAGCAGTACTTC
>once|TRBJ2-7|TRBV11-3|13|TRBD1
CASSAVTGAEQYF
TGTGCCAGCAGCGCTGTGACAGGGGCCGAGCAGTACTTC
>.|TRBJ2-1|TRBV19|16|TRBD1
CASSRTTGGEYNEQFF
TGTGCCAGTAGTAGAACCACAGGGGGCGAATACAATGAGCAGTTCTTC
>.|TRBJ2-5|TRBV2|14|TRBD1
CASSRTGDGETQYF
TGTGCCAGCAGTAGGACAGGGGATGGAGAGACCCAGTACTTC
>.|TRBJ2-6|TRBV14|15|.
CASSQWAAGANVLTF
TGTGCCAGCAGCCAGTGGGCAGCTGGGGCCAACGTCCTGACTTTC
>.|TRBJ2-7|TRBV30|13|.
CAWNQELTREQYF
TGTGCCTGGAACCAGGAGCTTACTAGAGAGCAGTACTTC
>.|TRBJ1-1|TRBV3-1/TRBV3-2|15|TRBD1
CASSQPGGGSTEAFF
TGTGCCAGCAGCCAACCAGGGGGCGGGTCGACTGAAGCTTTCTTT
>.|TRBJ1-1|TRBV11-2|12|.
CASSLVRAEAFF
TGTGCCAGCAGCTTAGTGAGAGCTGAAGCTTTCTTT
>.|TRBJ1-4|TRBV9|16|.
CASSPGRQGGYEKLFF
TGTGCCAGCAGCCCTGGAAGGCAGGGAGGGTACGAAAAACTGTTTTTT
>.|TRBJ1-2|TRBV9|14|.
CASSVVQGNYGYTF
TGTGCCAGCAGCGTAGTTCAGGGAAACTATGGCTACACCTTC
>.|TRBJ1-2|TRBV28|16|.
CASSLDPGSSNYGYTF
TGTGCCAGCAGTTTAGATCCGGGGTCGTCTAACTATGGCTACACCTTC
>.|TRBJ1-1|TRBV28|13|.
CASSLGGSTEAFF
TGTGCCAGCAGCCTCGGGGGATCCACTGAAGCTTTCTTT
>many|TRBJ1-1|TRBV7-9|13|.
CASSLGIHTEAFF
TGTGCCAGCAGCCTCGGGATCCACACTGAAGCTTTCTTT
>few|TRBJ1-1|TRBV5-1|15|TRBD1
CASSNGQGTLDEAFF
TGCGCCAGCAGCAATGGACAGGGGACGCTCGACGAAGCTTTCTTT
>.|TRBJ2-5|TRBV9|15|.
CASSVEGGTQETQYF
TGTGCCAGCAGCGTAGAGGGGGGGACCCAAGAGACCCAGTACTTC
>few|TRBJ1-1|TRBV27|15|.
CASSSLGRGNTEAFF
TGTGCCAGCAGTTCCCTTGGCAGGGGGAACACTGAAGCTTTCTTT
>.|TRBJ2-2|TRBV25-1|14|.
CASSQGGNTGELFF
TGTGCCAGCAGTCAAGGGGGAAACACCGGGGAGCTGTTTTTT
>once|TRBJ2-1|TRBV11-3|13|.
CASSFYRDNEQFF
TGTGCCAGCAGCTTCTACAGGGACAATGAGCAGTTCTTC
>few|TRBJ2-5|TRBV10-3|14|.
CAISYGLDQETQYF
TGTGCCATCAGTTACGGACTGGACCAAGAGACCCAGTACTTC
>.|TRBJ2-5|TRBV7-9|16|TRBD1
CASSLEGQGEGETQYF
TGTGCCAGCAGCTTAGAAGGACAGGGGGAGGGAGAGACCCAGTACTTC
>.|TRBJ2-1|TRBV6-2/TRBV6-3|15|TRBD2
CASSPASGRYNEQFF
TGTGCCAGCAGTCCGGCTAGCGGGAGGTACAATGAGCAGTTCTTC
>few|TRBJ2-1|TRBV10-3|14|TRBD1
CAISGGTGGNEQFF
TGTGCCATCAGTGGGGGGACAGGGGGCAATGAGCAGTTCTTC
>.|TRBJ1-4|TRBV28|16|.
CASSSSGDEVNEKLFF
TGTGCCAGCAGTTCAAGCGGCGACGAAGTAAATGAAAAACTGTTTTTT
>.|TRBJ1-2|TRBV3-1/TRBV3-2|15|TRBD1
CASSQRDSRRYGYTF
TGTGCCAGCAGCCAACGGGACAGCCGCCGTTATGGCTACACCTTC
>few|TRBJ2-7|TRBV5-4|11|.
CASSSSYEQYF
TGTGCCAGCAGCTCGTCCTACGAGCAGTACTTC
>few|TRBJ2-2|TRBV7-9|16|.
CASSLGPAGNTGELFF
TGTGCCAGCAGCTTAGGCCCAGCAGGGAACACCGGGGAGCTGTTTTTT
>.|TRBJ2-1|TRBV18|16|TRBD1
CASSPLRTGEYNEQFF
TGTGCCAGCTCACCATTACGGACAGGGGAGTACAATGAGCAGTTCTTC
>.|TRBJ2-1|TRBV11-1|16|TRBD1
CASRNIGTGDYNEQFF
TGTGCCAGCAGAAACATCGGGACAGGGGATTACAATGAGCAGTTCTTC
>.|TRBJ1-5|TRBV27|15|.
CASSLLAVSNQPQHF
TGTGCCAGCAGTTTATTGGCAGTTAGCAATCAGCCCCAGCATTTT
>.|TRBJ1-2|TRBV7-3|16|TRBD1
CASSLNFGTGFDGYTF
TGTGCCAGCAGCTTAAATTTCGGGACAGGGTTCGATGGCTACACCTTC
>.|TRBJ1-2|TRBV3-1/TRBV3-2|15|TRBD1
CASSQDWDRMTGYTF
TGTGCCAGCAGCCAAGATTGGGACAGGATGACCGGCTACACCTTC
>.|TRBJ2-3|TRBV9|14|.
CASSPQGATDTQYF
TGTGCCAGCAGCCCCCAAGGGGCCACAGATACGCAGTATTTT
>.|TRBJ2-1|TRBV5-6|11|.
CASSLAREQFF
TGTGCCAGCAGCTTGGCTAGAGAGCAGTTCTTC
>.|TRBJ2-7|TRBV6-5|16|TRBD2
CASSYRTSGRGDEQYF
TGTGCCAGCAGTTATCGGACTAGCGGGAGAGGCGACGAGCAGTACTTC
>.|TRBJ2-7|TRBV28|14|TRBD1
CASSLGDRVDEQYF
TGTGCCAGCAGTTTGGGTGACAGGGTGGACGAGCAGTACTTC
>.|TRBJ2-7|TRBV4-1|16|.
CASSHPLRGSRDEQYF
TGCGCCAGCAGCCACCCCCTAAGGGGTTCCCGCGACGAGCAGTACTTC
>.|TRBJ2-3|TRBV13|15|TRBD2
CATQDREGLGDTQYF
TGTGCCACCCAGGATAGGGAGGGCCTTGGAGATACGCAGTATTTT
>.|TRBJ1-2|TRBV28|14|TRBD1
CASSFPGQSYGYTF
TGTGCCAGCAGTTTTCCGGGACAGAGTTATGGCTACACCTTC
>once|TRBJ2-5|TRBV7-2|15|TRBD2
CASSRSITGGETQYF
TGTGCCAGCAGTAGGTCTATTACGGGGGGAGAGACCCAGTACTTC
>.|TRBJ2-3|TRBV10-1|13|TRBD2
CASQSGTRDTQYF
TGCGCCAGCCAGAGCGGGACCCGTGACACGCAGTATTTT
>once|TRBJ2-3|TRBV29-1|16|TRBD2
CSVEQGSGYRTDTQYF
TGCAGCGTTGAACAGGGTAGCGGGTACAGGACAGATACGCAGTATTTT
>.|TRBJ1-4|TRBV7-9|14|TRBD1
CASSLGTGHEKLFF
TGTGCCAGCAGCCTGGGGACAGGGCACGAAAAACTGTTTTTT
>.|TRBJ2-2|TRBV27|14|.
CASSFNSLPGELFF
TGTGCCAGCAGTTTTAACTCGCTCCCCGGGGAGCTGTTTTTT